The clone carrying this TCR beta chain was found a few times. The antigen is not known. MiXCR, run by TCRdb on the reads, gives a single entry per CDR3 protein. The sample carries a few hundred thousand distinct CDR3 sequences, 9.5% recorded once. The V segment lost 6 bases and the J segment 4 bases; nucleotides outside the gene matches: 10. From germline, CDR1 is MNHNS and CDR2 SASEGT. The length of the CDR3 is 15 residues. This sample is drawn from a study of T cell repertoires in cytomegalovirus infection. Study-wide context: CMV infection and matching HLA type were both indicated by public TCR beta signatures.

Study-level findings and limits: Clonotype analysis showed dominance of the ex vivo response by HLA-C-restricted CMV-specific TCR beta clonotypes. Cumulated frequencies of public TCR beta families served to identify carriers of CMV plus the relevant HLA.

Specimen: PBMCs. This rearrangement joins TRBV6-1 to TRBJ2-7, with 9 bases lining up with TRBD1. The receptor comes from a human donor in good health (CMV status not recorded). Some clones in this sample may be carry-over from other donors' samples. In DNA form, the CDR3 reads TGTGCCAGCAGCCCCGGGACAGGGATAGAGTACGAGCAGTACTTC. Translated: CASSPGTGIEYEQYF.